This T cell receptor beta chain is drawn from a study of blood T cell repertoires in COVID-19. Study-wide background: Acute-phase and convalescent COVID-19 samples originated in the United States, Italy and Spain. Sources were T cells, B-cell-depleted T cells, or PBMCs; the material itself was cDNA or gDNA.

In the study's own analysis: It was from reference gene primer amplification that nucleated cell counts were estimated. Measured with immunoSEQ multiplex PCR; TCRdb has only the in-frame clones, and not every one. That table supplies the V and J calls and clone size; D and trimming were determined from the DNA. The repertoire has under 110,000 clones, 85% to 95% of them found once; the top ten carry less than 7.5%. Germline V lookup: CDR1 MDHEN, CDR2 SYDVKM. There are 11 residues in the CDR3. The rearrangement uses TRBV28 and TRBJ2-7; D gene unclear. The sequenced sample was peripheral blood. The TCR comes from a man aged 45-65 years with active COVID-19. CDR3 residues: CVAQSTYEQYF. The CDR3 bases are TGTGTCGCCCAGTCGACCTACGAGCAGTACTTC.